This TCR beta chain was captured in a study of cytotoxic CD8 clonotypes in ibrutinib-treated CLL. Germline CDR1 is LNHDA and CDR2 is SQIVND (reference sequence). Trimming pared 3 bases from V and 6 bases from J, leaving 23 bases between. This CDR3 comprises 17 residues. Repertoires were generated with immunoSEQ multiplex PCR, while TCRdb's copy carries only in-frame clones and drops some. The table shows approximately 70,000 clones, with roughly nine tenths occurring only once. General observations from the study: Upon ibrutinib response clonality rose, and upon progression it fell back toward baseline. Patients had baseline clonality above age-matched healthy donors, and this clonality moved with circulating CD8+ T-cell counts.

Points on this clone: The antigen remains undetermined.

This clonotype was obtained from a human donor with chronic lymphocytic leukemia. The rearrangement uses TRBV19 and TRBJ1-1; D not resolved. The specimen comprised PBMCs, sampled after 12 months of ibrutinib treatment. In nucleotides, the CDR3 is TGTGCCAGTAGTATTCTATTTCGAGCTGGCCTTGGCGCTGAAGCTTTCTTT. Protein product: CASSILFRAGLGAEAFF.